One sample yielded the 18 T cell receptor beta chains listed below, sequenced in a study of cytomegalovirus exposure and HLA in healthy donors. Both 60 Vbeta primers and 13 Jbeta primers went into the PCR. Only in-frame clones appear in the TCRdb table, and some are missing; sequencing was by immunoSEQ multiplex PCR. The sample table sets out 110,000 to 150,000 clones. Sequenced input: PBMCs. The receptors here all came from a young woman in good health and CMV-seronegative.

The V gene is TRBV14, the J gene TRBJ2-1; D not certain. Germline V CDR1 and CDR2: SGHDN, FVKESK. V shed 0 bases and J shed 7 bases, with 25 bases lying between them. CDR3 length: 19 amino acids. CDR3 residues: CASSQDNLVLSTTWNEQFF. CDR3 nucleotides: TGTGCCAGCAGCCAAGATAATCTCGTGCTGTCTACCACGTGGAATGAGCAGTTCTTC.

V is TRBV30 and J is TRBJ2-7, with D perhaps TRBD2 (6 bases). V dropped 2 bases and J dropped 4 bases, with 9 bases sitting between them. The germline gives CDR1 GTSNPN, CDR2 SVGIG (reference sequence). The CDR3 is 12 residues long. The CDR3 here is CAWSTAGYEQYV. In nucleotides, the CDR3 is TGTGCCTGGAGTACGGCGGGGTACGAGCAGTACGTC.

The V call is TRBV7-3, the J call TRBJ2-1, with TRBD2 matching 7 bases. CDR3 length: 20 amino acids. V dropped 1 base and J dropped 6; count of bases not matched to a gene: 21. Germline V lookup: CDR1 SGHTA, CDR2 FQGTGA. CDR3 in DNA: TGTGCCAGCAGCTTAAAAGGGTTCCGGGATCGGGGGGTCCCCAGCAATGAGCAGTTCTTC. Its translation: CASSLKGFRDRGVPSNEQFF.

This chain connects TRBV7-3 to TRBJ2-1; D is unclear. The CDR3 covers 13 residues. Per germline, CDR1 SGHTA and CDR2 FQGTGA. V was clipped by 5 bases and J by 9 bases, with 14 bases between them. The CDR3: CASSRSEVGEQFF. The CDR3 DNA reads TGTGCCAGCAGCCGGAGCGAGGTTGGTGAGCAGTTCTTC.

The chain couples TRBV6-1 to TRBJ1-2, with TRBD1 identical over 8 bases. Germline V CDR1 and CDR2: MNHNS, SASEGT. V was clipped by 4 bases and J by 5 bases; unmatched bases: 6. This CDR3 has 14 amino acids. This CDR3 is CASSVDQGAYGYTF. In nucleotides, the CDR3 is TGTGCCAGCAGTGTAGACCAGGGGGCATATGGCTACACCTTC.

J is TRBJ1-2 and V is TRBV30, with D unresolved. Germline V gene lookup returns CDR1 GTSNPN and CDR2 SVGIG (reference sequence). This CDR3 region has 14 residues. Deletions cut 0 bases from V and 5 bases from J, with 13 bases between. CDR3 nucleotides: TGTGCCTGGAGTGTGGCAGGCGTAAAATATGGCTACACCTTC. It translates to CAWSVAGVKYGYTF. Using reference TRBV30 and TRBJ1-2 for the parts outside the CDR3, the full variable domain is SQTIHQWPATLVQPVGSPLSLECTVEGTSNPNLYWYRQAAGRGLQLLFYSVGIGQISSEVPQNLSASRPQDRQFILSSKKLLLSDSGFYLCAWSVAGVKYGYTFGSGTRLTVV.

The chain carries TRBV6-1 and TRBJ1-5, with a possible D match to TRBD1 (5 bases). With 3 bases removed from V and 3 bases from J, the gap between germline ends came to 12 bases. CDR3 length equals 15 residues. CDR1 and CDR2 from the germline V gene are MNHNS and SASEGT. CDR3 protein: CASSEVSGPNQPQHF. The DNA for the CDR3 is TGTGCCAGCAGTGAGGTTTCAGGGCCCAATCAGCCCCAGCATTTT.

The chain carries TRBV7-3 and TRBJ2-2, with D perhaps TRBD2 (6 bases). Germline V gives CDR1 SGHTA, CDR2 FQGTGA. CDR3 length equals 16 residues. V lost 1 base, J lost 5 bases, and 14 bases lay in between. The CDR3 coding sequence is TGTGCCAGCAGCTTAAGTATTCAGGGAGGTACCGGGGAGCTGTTTTTT. It codes for CASSLSIQGGTGELFF. Drawing the rest from reference TRBV7-3 and TRBJ2-2, the complete variable domain is GAGVSQTPSNKVTEKGKYVELRCDPISGHTALYWYRQSLGQGPEFLIYFQGTGAADDSGLPNDRFFAVRPEGSVSTLKIQRTERGDSAVYLCASSLSIQGGTGELFFGEGSRLTVL.

The chain carries TRBV6-1 and TRBJ2-1, with TRBD2 identical over 8 bases. Germline V gene data show CDR1 as MNHNS and CDR2 as SASEGT. Losses at the gene ends were 2 bases for V and 9 bases for J; bases not matched to a gene: 9. This CDR3 is built from 15 residues. This CDR3 is CASSEKTGGPGEQFF. The CDR3 bases are TGTGCCAGCAGTGAAAAAACGGGAGGGCCCGGTGAGCAGTTCTTC.

With respect to this clone: It is likely a read error, because the conserved phenylalanine at the end of the CDR3 is missing. The limits of the CDR3 on the DNA are not certain, so only TCRdb's listed CDR3 is given. The chain carries TRBV28 and TRBJ1-1. From its first to its last residue, the CDR3 has 9 amino acids. Germline CDR1 and CDR2: MDHEN and SYDVKM. CDR3 amino acids: CASSPPMEH.

The V and J genes are TRBV19 and TRBJ2-6; 7 nucleotides match TRBD2. V lost 8 bases, J lost 3 bases, and 1 base stayed unmatched. Looked up from germline, CDR1 is LNHDA and CDR2 is SQIVND (reference sequence). This CDR3 region has 13 residues. The CDR3 DNA reads TGTGCCAGTGGGGAGGGTGGGGCCAACGTCCTGACTTTC. The encoded protein is CASGEGGANVLTF.

This sequence joins TRBV10-1 and TRBJ2-3; 8 bases map to TRBD1. The CDR3 consists of 16 residues. Germline-derived CDR1 and CDR2 are WNHNN and SYGVQD (reference sequence). V shed 8 bases, J shed 2 bases, and the junction held 12 bases outside the gene matches. Written as DNA, the CDR3 is TGCGCCAGCCCCCCAGTAGACAGGGGACCCACAGATACGCAGTATTTT. Residues: CASPPVDRGPTDTQYF.

With regard to this clone: Other DNA sequences in this specimen translate into the identical CDR3. The rearrangement joins TRBV9 to TRBJ1-3, with a tentative D call TRBD1 (6 bases). Germline V gene data show CDR1 as SGDLS and CDR2 as YYNGEE. V was trimmed by 3 bases and J by 0 bases, leaving 13 bases between them. CDR3 length equals 16 residues. The CDR3 DNA is TGTGCCAGCAGCGCCGGACAGTCAATCTCTGGAAACACCATATATTTT. Protein: CASSAGQSISGNTIYF.

The rearrangement joins TRBV2 to TRBJ1-3, with TRBD1 identical over 7 bases. CDR1 and CDR2 from the germline V gene are SNHLY and FYNNEI. The V gene end was trimmed by 3 bases and the J gene end by 3 bases; junction bases not matched to a gene: 2. CDR3 length equals 14 residues. CDR3 residues: CASSDNRGGNTIYF. CDR3 nucleotide sequence: TGTGCCAGCAGTGATAACAGGGGTGGAAACACCATATATTTT.

The chain links TRBV5-1 to TRBJ2-3, with 13 bases identical to TRBD2. This CDR3 region has 18 residues. The germline V gene has CDR1 SGHRS and CDR2 YFSETQ. V trimming: 0 bases; J trimming: 0 bases; junction bases outside the gene matches: 4. CDR3 residues: CASSLEGLAGLSTDTQYF. The DNA for the CDR3 is TGCGCCAGCAGCTTGGAGGGACTAGCGGGACTTAGCACAGATACGCAGTATTTT.

The chain is built from TRBV25-1 and TRBJ2-3; 13 positions match TRBD2. This CDR3 has 17 amino acids. With 4 bases clipped from V and 2 bases from J, the junction kept 6 bases outside the gene matches. The germline gives CDR1 MGHDK, CDR2 SYGVNS. CDR3 region: CASSGTSGRGTTDTQYF. The CDR3 nucleotides read TGTGCCAGCAGTGGGACTAGCGGGAGAGGTACCACAGATACGCAGTATTTT. Looking up the rest from reference TRBV25-1 and TRBJ2-3 gives the full variable domain: EADIYQTPRYLVIGTGKKITLECSQTMGHDKMYWYQQDPGMELHLIHYSYGVNSTEKGDLSSESTVSRIRTEHFPLTLESARPSHTSQYLCASSGTSGRGTTDTQYFGPGTRLTVL.

The rearrangement links TRBV6-1 to TRBJ1-4; unclear D gene. Trimming left V 3 bases short and J 5 bases short, with 13 bases between. Germline loops: CDR1 MNHNS, CDR2 SASEGT. The CDR3 loop spans 15 amino acids. CDR3 region: CASSDAVWVNEKLFF. CDR3 DNA: TGTGCCAGCAGTGATGCGGTATGGGTGAATGAAAAACTGTTTTTT.

The gene calls are TRBV29-1 and TRBJ2-4, with D perhaps TRBD2 (5 bases). Trimming removed 4 bases at V and 8 bases at J, with 9 bases between. Germline V lookup: CDR1 SQVTM, CDR2 ANQGSEA. The CDR3 consists of 11 residues. CDR3 loop: CSVASADIQYF. As DNA, the CDR3 is TGCAGCGTTGCCTCAGCGGACATTCAGTACTTC.